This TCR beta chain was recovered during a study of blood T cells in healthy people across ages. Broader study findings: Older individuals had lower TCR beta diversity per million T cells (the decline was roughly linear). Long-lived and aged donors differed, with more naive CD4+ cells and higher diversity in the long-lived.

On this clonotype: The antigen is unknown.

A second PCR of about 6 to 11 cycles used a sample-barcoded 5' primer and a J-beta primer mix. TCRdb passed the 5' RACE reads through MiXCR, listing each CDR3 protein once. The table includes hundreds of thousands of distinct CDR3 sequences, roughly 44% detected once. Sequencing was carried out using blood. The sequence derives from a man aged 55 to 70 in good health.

CDR3 amino acids: CASIRDGDTEAFF. The CDR3 nucleotides are TGTGCCAGCATAAGGGACGGAGACACTGAAGCTTTCTTT. This chain uses TRBV6-6 with TRBJ1-1; TRBD1 might be the D (5 bases). The CDR3 contains 13 residues. Germline lookup yields CDR1 MNHNY and CDR2 SVGAGI (reference sequence). V was cut by 7 bases and J by 3 bases, with 12 bases left in between.